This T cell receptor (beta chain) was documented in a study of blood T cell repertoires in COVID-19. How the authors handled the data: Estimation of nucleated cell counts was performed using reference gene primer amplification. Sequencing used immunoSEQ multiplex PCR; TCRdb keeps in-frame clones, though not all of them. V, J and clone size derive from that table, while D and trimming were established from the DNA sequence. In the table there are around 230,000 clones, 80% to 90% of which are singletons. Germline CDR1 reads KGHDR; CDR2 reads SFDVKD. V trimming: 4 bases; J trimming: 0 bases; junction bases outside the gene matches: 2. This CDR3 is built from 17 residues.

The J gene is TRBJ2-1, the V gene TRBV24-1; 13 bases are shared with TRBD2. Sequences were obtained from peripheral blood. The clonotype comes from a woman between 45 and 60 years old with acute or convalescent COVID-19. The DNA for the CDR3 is TGTGCCACCAGTGAATGGACTAGCGGGAGCTCCTACAATGAGCAGTTCTTC. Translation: CATSEWTSGSSYNEQFF.